This TCR beta chain derives from a study of T cells in Graves' hyperthyroidism and ophthalmopathy. As for the study in general: Initial diagnosis, before any treatment, was when peripheral blood was collected.

The CDR3 regions of TCR beta were amplified from RNA transcripts. A first-round RT-PCR of the TCR CDR3 used the HTBI primer set. TCRdb reprocessed the multiplex PCR reads via MiXCR and lists one record per CDR3 protein. This sample has around 440,000 distinct CDR3 sequences, with more than 15% found just once. This clonotype was detected many times. Sample: blood. This receptor was identified in a woman between 18 and 30 years old with Graves' hyperthyroidism.

The CDR3 here is CASSVSRRDGQETQYF. In DNA form, the CDR3 reads TGTGCCAGCAGTGTGTCCAGAAGGGACGGACAAGAGACCCAGTACTTC. The chain uses TRBV25-1 and TRBJ2-5; perhaps D is TRBD1 or TRBD2 (5 bases each). Germline lookup yields CDR1 MGHDK and CDR2 SYGVNS. This CDR3 has 16 residues. V shed 4 bases and J shed 2 bases, with 17 bases lying between them.